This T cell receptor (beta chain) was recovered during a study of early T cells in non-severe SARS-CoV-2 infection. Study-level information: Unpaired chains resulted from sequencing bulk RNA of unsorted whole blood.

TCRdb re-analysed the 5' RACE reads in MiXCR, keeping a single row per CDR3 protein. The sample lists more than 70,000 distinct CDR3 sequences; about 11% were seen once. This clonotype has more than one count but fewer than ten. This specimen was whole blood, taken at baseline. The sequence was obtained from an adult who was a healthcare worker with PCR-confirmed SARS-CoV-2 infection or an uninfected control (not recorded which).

CDR3 amino acids: CASSRATSSYNEQFF. The CDR3 DNA sequence: TGTGCCAGCTCGAGGGCAACGAGCTCCTACAATGAGCAGTTCTTC. This chain joins TRBV7-8 and TRBJ2-1; D might be TRBD2 (5 bases). The CDR3 sequence is 15 residues long. In germline, CDR1 is SGHVS, CDR2 FQNEAQ. V was trimmed by 8 bases and J by 0 bases, leaving 14 bases between them.